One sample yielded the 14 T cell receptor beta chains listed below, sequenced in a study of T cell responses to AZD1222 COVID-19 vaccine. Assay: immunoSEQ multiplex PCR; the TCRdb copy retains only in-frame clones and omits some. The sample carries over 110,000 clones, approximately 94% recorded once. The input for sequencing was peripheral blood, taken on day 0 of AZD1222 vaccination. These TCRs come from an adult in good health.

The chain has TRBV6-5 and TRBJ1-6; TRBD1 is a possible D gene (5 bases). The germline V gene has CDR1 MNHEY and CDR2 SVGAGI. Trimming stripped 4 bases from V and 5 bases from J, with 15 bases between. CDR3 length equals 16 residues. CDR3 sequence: CASSSPGGANNSPLHF. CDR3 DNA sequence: TGTGCCAGCAGTTCCCCCGGCGGGGCCAATAATTCACCCCTCCACTTT.

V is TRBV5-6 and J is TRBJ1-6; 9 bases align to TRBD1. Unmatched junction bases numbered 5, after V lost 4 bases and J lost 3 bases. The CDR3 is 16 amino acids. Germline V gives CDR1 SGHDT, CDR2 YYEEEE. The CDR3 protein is CASSGGQGIYNSPLHF. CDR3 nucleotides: TGTGCCAGCAGCGGTGGACAGGGGATCTATAATTCACCCCTCCACTTT.

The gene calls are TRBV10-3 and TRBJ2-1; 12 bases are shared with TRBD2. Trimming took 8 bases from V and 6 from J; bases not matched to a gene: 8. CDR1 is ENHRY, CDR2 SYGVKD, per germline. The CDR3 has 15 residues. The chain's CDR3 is CAIGGRLAGVNEQFF. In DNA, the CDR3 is TGTGCCATCGGCGGGCGACTAGCGGGAGTCAATGAGCAGTTCTTC.

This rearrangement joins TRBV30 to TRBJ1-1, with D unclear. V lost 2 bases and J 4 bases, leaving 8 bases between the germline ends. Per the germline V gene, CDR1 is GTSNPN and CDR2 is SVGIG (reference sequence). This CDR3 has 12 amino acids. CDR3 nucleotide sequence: TGTGCCTGGAGTCCCTTTAGCACTGAAGCTTTCTTT. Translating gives CAWSPFSTEAFF.

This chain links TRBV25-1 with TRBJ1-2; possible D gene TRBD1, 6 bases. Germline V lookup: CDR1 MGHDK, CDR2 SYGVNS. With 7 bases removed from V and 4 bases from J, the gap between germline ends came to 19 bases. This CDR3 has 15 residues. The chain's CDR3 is CASTSVTRQVYGYTF. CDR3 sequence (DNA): TGTGCCAGCACCTCTGTAACCCGACAGGTCTATGGCTACACCTTC.

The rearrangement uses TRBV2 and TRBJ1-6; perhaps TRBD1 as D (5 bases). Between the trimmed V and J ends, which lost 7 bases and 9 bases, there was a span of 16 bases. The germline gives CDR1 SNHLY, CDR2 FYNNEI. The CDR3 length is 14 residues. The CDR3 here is CASKLESGISPLHF. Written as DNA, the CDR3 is TGTGCCAGCAAGTTGGAGTCAGGGATTTCACCCCTCCACTTT.

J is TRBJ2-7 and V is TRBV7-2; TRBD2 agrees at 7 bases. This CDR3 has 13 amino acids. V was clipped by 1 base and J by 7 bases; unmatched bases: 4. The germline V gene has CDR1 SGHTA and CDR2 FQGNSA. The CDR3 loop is CASSLGLAGEQYF. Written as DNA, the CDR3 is TGTGCCAGCAGCTTAGGACTAGCTGGTGAGCAGTACTTC. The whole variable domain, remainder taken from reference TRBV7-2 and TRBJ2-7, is GAGVSQSPSNKVTEKGKDVELRCDPISGHTALYWYRQSLGQGLEFLIYFQGNSAPDKSGLPSDRFSAERTGGSVSTLTIQRTQQEDSAVYLCASSLGLAGEQYFGPGTRLTVT.

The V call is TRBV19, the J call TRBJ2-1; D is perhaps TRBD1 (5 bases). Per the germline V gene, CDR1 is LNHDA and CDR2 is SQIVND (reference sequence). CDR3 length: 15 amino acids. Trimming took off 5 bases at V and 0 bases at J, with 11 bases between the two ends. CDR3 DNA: TGTGCCAGTAGTTTCGACAGAAGCTCCTACAATGAGCAGTTCTTC. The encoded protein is CASSFDRSSYNEQFF.

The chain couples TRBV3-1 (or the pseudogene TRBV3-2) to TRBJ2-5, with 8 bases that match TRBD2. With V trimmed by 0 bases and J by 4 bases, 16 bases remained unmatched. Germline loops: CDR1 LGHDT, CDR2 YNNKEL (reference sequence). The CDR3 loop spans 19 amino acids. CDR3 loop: CASSQDSGGASGALETQYF. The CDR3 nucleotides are TGTGCCAGCAGCCAAGATTCGGGGGGGGCGTCTGGGGCGTTAGAGACCCAGTACTTC.

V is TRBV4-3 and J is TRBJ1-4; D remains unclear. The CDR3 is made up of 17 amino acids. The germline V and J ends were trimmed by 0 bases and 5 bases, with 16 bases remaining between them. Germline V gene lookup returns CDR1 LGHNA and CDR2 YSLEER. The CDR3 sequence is CASSQEPKAGSNEKLFF. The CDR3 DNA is TGCGCCAGCAGCCAAGAACCTAAAGCGGGGTCCAATGAAAAACTGTTTTTT.

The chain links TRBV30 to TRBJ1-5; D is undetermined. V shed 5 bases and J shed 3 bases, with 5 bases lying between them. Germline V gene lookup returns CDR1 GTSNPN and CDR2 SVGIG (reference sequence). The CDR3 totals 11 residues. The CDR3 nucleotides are TGTGCCTGGGGTTACAATCAGCCCCAGCATTTT. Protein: CAWGYNQPQHF.

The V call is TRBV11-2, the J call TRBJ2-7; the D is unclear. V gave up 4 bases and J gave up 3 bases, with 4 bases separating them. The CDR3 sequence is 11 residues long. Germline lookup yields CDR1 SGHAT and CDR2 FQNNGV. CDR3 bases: TGTGCCAGCAGCTCCTACTACGAGCAGTACTTC. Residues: CASSSYYEQYF.

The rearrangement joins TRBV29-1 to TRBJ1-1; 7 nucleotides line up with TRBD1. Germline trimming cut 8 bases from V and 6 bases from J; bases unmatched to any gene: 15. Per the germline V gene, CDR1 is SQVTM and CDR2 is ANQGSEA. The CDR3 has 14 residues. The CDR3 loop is CSSIRDSSGAEAFF. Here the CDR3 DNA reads TGCAGCTCCATACGGGACAGCTCGGGGGCTGAAGCTTTCTTT.

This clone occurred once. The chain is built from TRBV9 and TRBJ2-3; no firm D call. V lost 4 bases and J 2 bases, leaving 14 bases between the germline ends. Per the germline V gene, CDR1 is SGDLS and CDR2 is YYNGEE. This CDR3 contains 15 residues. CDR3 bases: TGTGCCAGCAGCCCCTTGTCCCCCAACACAGATACGCAGTATTTT. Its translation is CASSPLSPNTDTQYF.